In this sample, the clone carrying this T cell receptor beta chain turned up once. Its antigen is unknown. These data belong to a study of identifying expanded T cells in peripheral blood. Study-wide findings and caveats: Clone count variance between approximately two-week samples rose with total template count. About 1.2 clones differed between technical replicates, versus about 15 and 19 over time.

The germline CDR1 and CDR2 sequences are MNHNY and SVGAGI (reference sequence). The V end was cut by 5 bases, the J end by 4 bases, with 17 bases between. This CDR3 spans 15 amino acids. Libraries were prepared by immunoSEQ multiplex PCR; TCRdb keeps only in-frame clonotypes and omits some of them. The sample includes around 100,000 clones, approximately 90% of them seen just once. Collection occurred without any documented infections or immune events in donors. Sequenced sample: blood. The chain is built from TRBV6-6 and TRBJ2-5, with D uncertain. The sequence was collected from a person aged 18-70 years in good health. The CDR3 DNA reads TGTGCCAGCAGTACTGGGGTCTGGGCCAGAGAGACCCAGTACTTC. This translates into CASSTGVWARETQYF.